This section outlines one T cell receptor beta chain sequence together with its context. The data were taken from a study of blood T cell repertoires in COVID-19. The CDR3 has 13 amino acids. Deletions cut 5 bases from V and 6 bases from J, with 11 bases between. Germline CDR1 SEHNR, CDR2 FQNEAQ (reference sequence). Using immunoSEQ multiplex PCR, the repertoire was profiled, and TCRdb retains in-frame clones only, with some absent. The sample shows approximately 94,000 clones, about 90% of them seen only once. The specimen was peripheral blood. V and J are TRBV7-9 and TRBJ1-5; the D is unclear. The receptor was isolated from a woman aged 50 to 60 in a cohort sampled during active COVID-19. Here the CDR3 DNA reads TGTGCCAGCAGCATTGAGGCGGGTCAGCCCCAGCATTTT. Protein: CASSIEAGQPQHF.